The subject of this entry is one TCR beta chain. Described treatment: around 19 received Ad26.COV2.S at low or high dose, single or two shots; roughly five received placebo; per-sample allocation not given. Sampling occurred on day 63 after the first vaccine or placebo injection. The CDR3 contains 12 residues. V was shortened by 2 bases and J by 8 bases, with 10 bases between the two germline ends. The germline V gene has CDR1 SGDLS and CDR2 YYNGEE. These data come from a study of Ad26.COV2.S vaccination and SARS-CoV-2 variants. Sequencing was performed with immunoSEQ multiplex PCR; in TCRdb, only in-frame clones are kept and a portion is missing. This sample yields approximately 410,000 clones, of which over 75% are seen a single time; around 3.6% belongs to the top ten.

The sequence came from a person between 18 and 60 years old who received the Ad26.COV2.S COVID-19 vaccine or a placebo. The source was peripheral blood, collected in a trial of Ad26.COV2.S vaccine versus placebo. The rearrangement uses TRBV9 and TRBJ1-2; D is uncertain. The CDR3 protein is CASSVGRNGYTF. The CDR3 coding sequence is TGTGCCAGCAGCGTCGGGAGAAACGGCTACACCTTC.